Listed here is a single T cell receptor (beta chain). The source of the sample is a study of monozygotic twins with inflammatory bowel disease. TCRdb re-called the 5' RACE reads, yielding one record per CDR3 amino acid sequence without DNA. Its clone listing holds some 150,000 distinct CDR3 sequences. Sequencing used blood. This TCR derives from a human donor with ulcerative colitis or Crohn's disease, or a healthy co-twin of an affected twin (not recorded which).

The chain's CDR3 is CASSLYSSGAAEQFF. The chain has TRBV27 and TRBJ2-1; with no DNA, the TCRdb D assignment of TRBD2 cannot be verified. The CDR3 is made up of 15 amino acids. Germline V gene data show CDR1 as MNHEY and CDR2 as SMNVEV (reference sequence).